The T cell receptor beta chain described here comes from a study of T cell repertoires in cytomegalovirus infection (dated by TCRdb to 2018 to 2020). Looking at the study overall: Donor HLA type was relevant to the analysis, because carriage of CMV infection together with the matching HLA type was indicated by public TCR beta signatures.

The paper as a whole reports these results and caveats: In the ex vivo response, HLA-C-restricted CMV-specific TCR beta clonotypes were dominant, and in two of eight donors the single most frequent clonotype came from this HLA-C-restricted group. Carriers of CMV infection plus the relevant HLA type were discriminated by the cumulative frequency of public TCR beta family members in the study cohort and in an independent approximately 360-donor cohort.

TCRdb records Illumina HiSeq 1500 as the sequencer. TCRdb handled the public reads itself, with Q25 trimming in fastp and clone calling in MiXCR, and kept productive beta chains. All rows with the same CDR3 protein become a single entry with the most common DNA and genes. Here the sample has about 740,000 distinct CDR3 sequences; under 40% occur a single time. Of the sample, about 2.8% is held by the ten largest clones. For this clonotype: What antigen it recognizes has not been identified. Base quality data are lacking; no much larger clone is found one base away.

The sample comprised PBMCs. The TCR was taken from a human donor in good health (CMV status not recorded). Some clones in this sample may be carry-over from other donors' samples.

The nucleotide sequence reads as follows: TGTGCCAGCAAAGAAGGGACCTCGAGCAATCAGCCCCAGCATTTT. Translation gives CASKEGTSSNQPQHF. In this chain, TRBV27 is recombined with TRBJ1-5; D gene: possibly TRBD1, on 5 matching bases. Deletion took 7 bases off V and 1 base off J, with a span of 14 bases between the germline ends. Including cysteine and phenylalanine, the CDR3 has 15 amino acids. The read is trimmed to its CDR3 DNA, 45 bases read in frame from base 1. Taken from the germline V gene (reference sequence), the CDR1 and CDR2 loops are MNHEY and SMNVEV.